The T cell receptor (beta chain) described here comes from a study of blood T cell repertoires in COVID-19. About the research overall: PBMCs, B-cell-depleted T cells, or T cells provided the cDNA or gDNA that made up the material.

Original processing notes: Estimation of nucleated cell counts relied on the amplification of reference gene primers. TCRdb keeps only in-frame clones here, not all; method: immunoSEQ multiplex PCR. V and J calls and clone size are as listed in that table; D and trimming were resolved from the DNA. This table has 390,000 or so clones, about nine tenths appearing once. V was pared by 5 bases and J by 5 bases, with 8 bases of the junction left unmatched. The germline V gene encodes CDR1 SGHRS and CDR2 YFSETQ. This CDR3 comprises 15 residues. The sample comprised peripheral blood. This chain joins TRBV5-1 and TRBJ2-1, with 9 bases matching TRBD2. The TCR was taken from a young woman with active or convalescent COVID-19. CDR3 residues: CASSNVAGAHNEQFF. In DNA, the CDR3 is TGCGCCAGCAGTAATGTAGCGGGAGCCCACAATGAGCAGTTCTTC.